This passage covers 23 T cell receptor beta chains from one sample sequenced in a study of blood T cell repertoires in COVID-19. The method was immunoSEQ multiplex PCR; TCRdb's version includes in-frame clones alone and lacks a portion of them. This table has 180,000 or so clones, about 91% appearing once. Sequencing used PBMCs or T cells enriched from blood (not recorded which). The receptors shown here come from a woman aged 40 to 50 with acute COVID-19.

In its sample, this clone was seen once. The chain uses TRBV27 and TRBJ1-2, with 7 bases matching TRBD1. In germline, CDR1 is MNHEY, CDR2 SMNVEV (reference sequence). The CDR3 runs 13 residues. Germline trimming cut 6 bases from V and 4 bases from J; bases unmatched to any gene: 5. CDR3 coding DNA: TGTGCCAGCAGGCGACAGGGTCCCTATGGCTACACCTTC. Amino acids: CASRRQGPYGYTF.

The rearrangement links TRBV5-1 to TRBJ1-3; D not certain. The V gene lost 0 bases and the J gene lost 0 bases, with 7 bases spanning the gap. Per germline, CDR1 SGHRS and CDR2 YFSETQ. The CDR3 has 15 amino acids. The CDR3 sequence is CASSLGDFSGNTIYF. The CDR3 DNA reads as TGCGCCAGCAGCTTGGGCGACTTCTCTGGAAACACCATATATTTT.

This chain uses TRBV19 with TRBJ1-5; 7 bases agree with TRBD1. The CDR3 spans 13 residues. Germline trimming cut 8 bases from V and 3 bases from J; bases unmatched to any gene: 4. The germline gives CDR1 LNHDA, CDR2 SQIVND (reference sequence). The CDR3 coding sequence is TGTGCCAGTGCCGGGACAGTCAATCAGCCCCAGCATTTT. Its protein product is CASAGTVNQPQHF. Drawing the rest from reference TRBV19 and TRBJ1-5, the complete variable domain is DGGITQSPKYLFRKEGQNVTLSCEQNLNHDAMYWYRQDPGQGLRLIYYSQIVNDFQKGDIAEGYSVSREKKESFPLTVTSAQKNPTAFYLCASAGTVNQPQHFGDGTRLSIL.

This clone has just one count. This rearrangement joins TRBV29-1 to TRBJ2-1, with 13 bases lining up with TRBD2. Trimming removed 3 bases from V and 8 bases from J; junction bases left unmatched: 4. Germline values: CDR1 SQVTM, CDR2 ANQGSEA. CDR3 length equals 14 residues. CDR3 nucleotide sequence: TGCAGCGTTGATAGGACTAGCGGGAGTCATGAGCAGTTCTTC. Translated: CSVDRTSGSHEQFF.

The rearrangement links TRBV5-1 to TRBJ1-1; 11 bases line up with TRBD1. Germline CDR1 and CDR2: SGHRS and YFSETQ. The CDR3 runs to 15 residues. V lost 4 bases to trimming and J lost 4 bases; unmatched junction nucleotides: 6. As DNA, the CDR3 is TGCGCCAGCAGCCCTGGGGGGACAGGGGGCACTGAAGCTTTCTTT. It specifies CASSPGGTGGTEAFF.

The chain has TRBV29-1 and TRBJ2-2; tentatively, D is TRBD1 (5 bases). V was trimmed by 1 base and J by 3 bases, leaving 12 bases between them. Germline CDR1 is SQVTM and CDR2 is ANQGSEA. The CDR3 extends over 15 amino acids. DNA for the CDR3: TGCAGCGTTGAAGGGGGCACGGCGGACACCGGGGAGCTGTTTTTT. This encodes CSVEGGTADTGELFF.

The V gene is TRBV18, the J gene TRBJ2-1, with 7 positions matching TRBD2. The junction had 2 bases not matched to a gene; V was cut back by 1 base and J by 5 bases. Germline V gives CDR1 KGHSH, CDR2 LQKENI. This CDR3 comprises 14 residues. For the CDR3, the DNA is TGTGCCAGCTCACCACTGGGACTACACAATGAGCAGTTCTTC. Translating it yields CASSPLGLHNEQFF.

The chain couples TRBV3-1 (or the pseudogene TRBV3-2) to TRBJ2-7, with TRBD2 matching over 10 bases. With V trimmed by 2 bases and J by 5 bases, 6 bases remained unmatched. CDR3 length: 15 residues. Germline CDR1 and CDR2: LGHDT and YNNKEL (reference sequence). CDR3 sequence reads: CASSQPLAGDDEQYF. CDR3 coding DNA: TGTGCCAGCAGCCAACCGCTAGCGGGGGATGACGAGCAGTACTTC.

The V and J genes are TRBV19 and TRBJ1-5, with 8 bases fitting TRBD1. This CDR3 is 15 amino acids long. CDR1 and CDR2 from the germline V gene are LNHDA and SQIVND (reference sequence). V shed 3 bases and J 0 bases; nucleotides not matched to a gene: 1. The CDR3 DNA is TGTGCCAGTAGTATCGACAGGGGTAGCAATCAGCCCCAGCATTTT. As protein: CASSIDRGSNQPQHF.

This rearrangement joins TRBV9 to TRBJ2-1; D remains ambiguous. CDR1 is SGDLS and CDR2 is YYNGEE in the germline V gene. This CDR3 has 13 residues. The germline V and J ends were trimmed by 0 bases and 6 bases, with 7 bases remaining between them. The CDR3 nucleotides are TGTGCCAGCAGCGTAGATATGAGCAATGAGCAGTTCTTC. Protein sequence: CASSVDMSNEQFF.

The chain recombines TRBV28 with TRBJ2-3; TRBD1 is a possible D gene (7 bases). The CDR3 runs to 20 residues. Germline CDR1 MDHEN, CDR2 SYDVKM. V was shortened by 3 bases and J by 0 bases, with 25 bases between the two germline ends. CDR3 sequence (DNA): TGTGCCAGCAGTTTCCGCAGACAGGGAGGTAGCGGCCTTAGCACAGATACGCAGTATTTT. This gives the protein CASSFRRQGGSGLSTDTQYF. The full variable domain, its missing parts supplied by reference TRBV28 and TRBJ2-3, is DVKVTQSSRYLVKRTGEKVFLECVQDMDHENMFWYRQDPGLGLRLIYFSYDVKMKEKGDIPEGYSVSREKKERFSLILESASTNQTSMYLCASSFRRQGGSGLSTDTQYFGPGTRLTVL.

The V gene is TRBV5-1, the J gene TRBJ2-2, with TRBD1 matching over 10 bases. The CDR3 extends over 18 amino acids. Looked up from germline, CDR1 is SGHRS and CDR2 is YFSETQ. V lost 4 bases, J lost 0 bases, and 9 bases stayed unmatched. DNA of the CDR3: TGCGCCAGCAGCGAGGGACAGGGGAGGCTAGCGAACACCGGGGAGCTGTTTTTT. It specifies CASSEGQGRLANTGELFF.

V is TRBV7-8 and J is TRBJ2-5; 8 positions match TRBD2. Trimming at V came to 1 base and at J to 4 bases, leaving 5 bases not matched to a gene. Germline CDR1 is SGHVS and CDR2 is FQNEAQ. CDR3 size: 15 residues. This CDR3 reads CASSLGSTSGETQYF. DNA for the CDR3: TGTGCCAGCAGCTTAGGCTCAACTAGCGGAGAGACCCAGTACTTC.

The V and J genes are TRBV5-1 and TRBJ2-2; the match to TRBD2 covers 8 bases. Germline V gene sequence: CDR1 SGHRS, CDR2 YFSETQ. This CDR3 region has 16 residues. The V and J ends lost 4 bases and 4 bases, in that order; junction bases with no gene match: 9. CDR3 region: CASSGGTRGFTGELFF. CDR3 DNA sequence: TGCGCCAGCAGCGGTGGGACTAGAGGGTTCACCGGGGAGCTGTTTTTT.

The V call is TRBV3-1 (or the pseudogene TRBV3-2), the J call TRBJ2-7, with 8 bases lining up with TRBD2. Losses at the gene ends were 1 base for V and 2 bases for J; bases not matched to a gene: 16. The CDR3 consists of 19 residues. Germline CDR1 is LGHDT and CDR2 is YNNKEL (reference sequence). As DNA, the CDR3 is TGTGCCAGCAGCCAAGTTTTGCGTGGAACTAGCGGACTACCCTACGAGCAGTACTTC. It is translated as CASSQVLRGTSGLPYEQYF.

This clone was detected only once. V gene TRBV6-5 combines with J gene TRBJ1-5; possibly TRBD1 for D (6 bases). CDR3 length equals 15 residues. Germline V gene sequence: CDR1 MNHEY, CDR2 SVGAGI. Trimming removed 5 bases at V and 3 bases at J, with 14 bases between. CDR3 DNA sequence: TGTGCCAGCAGTCCCATCGCGGGGGCCAATCAGCCCCAGCATTTT. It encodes CASSPIAGANQPQHF.

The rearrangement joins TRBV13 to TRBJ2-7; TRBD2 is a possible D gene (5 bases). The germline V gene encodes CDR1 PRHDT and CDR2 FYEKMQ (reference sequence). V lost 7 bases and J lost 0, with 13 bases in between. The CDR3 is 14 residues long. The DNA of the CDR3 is TGTGCCAGCACCCCGCCCGGGATCTCCTACGAGCAGTACTTC. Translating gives CASTPPGISYEQYF.

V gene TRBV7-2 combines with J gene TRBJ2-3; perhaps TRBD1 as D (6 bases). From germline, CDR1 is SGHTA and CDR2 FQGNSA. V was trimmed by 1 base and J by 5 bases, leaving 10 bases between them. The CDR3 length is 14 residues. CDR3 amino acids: CASSLGGLGDTQYF. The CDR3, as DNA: TGTGCCAGCAGCTTAGGGGGGCTTGGAGATACGCAGTATTTT.

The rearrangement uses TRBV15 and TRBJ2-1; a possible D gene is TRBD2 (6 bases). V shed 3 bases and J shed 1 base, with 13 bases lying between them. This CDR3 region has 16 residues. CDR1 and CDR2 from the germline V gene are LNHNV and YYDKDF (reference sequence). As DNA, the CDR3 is TGTGCCACCAGCAGGGGGAGGACGGTTTCCTACAATGAGCAGTTCTTC. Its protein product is CATSRGRTVSYNEQFF.

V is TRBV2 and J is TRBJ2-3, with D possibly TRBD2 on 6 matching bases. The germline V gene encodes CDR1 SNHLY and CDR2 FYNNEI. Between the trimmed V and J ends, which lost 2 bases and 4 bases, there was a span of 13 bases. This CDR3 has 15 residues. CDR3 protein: CASSEPGVGPDTQYF. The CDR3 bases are TGTGCCAGCAGTGAACCGGGGGTGGGGCCAGATACGCAGTATTTT.

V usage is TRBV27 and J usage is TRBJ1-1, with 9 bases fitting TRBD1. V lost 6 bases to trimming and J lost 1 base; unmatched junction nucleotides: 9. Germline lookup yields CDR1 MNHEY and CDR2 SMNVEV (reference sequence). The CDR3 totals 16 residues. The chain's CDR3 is CASRPGQGRWNTEAFF. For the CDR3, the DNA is TGTGCCAGCAGACCCGGACAGGGGAGGTGGAACACTGAAGCTTTCTTT.

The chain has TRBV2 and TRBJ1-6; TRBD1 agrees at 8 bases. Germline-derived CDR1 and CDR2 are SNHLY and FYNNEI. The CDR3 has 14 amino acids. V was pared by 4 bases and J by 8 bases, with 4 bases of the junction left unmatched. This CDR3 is CASSGQGRDSPLHF. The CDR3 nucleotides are TGTGCCAGCAGTGGACAGGGGCGGGATTCACCCCTCCACTTT.

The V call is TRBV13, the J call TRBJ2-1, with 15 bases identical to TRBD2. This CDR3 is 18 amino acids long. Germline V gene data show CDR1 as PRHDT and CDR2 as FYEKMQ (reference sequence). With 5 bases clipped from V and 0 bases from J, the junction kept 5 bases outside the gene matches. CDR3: CASSGGLAGGSSYNEQFF. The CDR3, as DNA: TGTGCCAGCAGCGGTGGACTAGCGGGAGGGAGCTCCTACAATGAGCAGTTCTTC.